This is a list of T cell receptor beta chains from one sample in a study of vaccination and CD4 T cells after COVID-19. Which antigens these TCRs recognize remains unknown. TCRdb reprocessed the PCR reads via MiXCR and lists one record per CDR3 protein. Of about 4,900 distinct CDR3 sequences in the sample, over 40% are singletons; the top ten hold approximately 40%. The specimen was CD4+ T cells from blood, cultured in vitro. The receptors stem from a human donor in good health. CDR3s include the opening cysteine and the closing phenylalanine or tryptophan. D genes are given only for firm matches. Clone size is not always given. Where it is, it says once, few, many or a class for expanded clones.

TRBV9,NA,NA,TRBJ1-5,CASSVDGAGQPQHF,TGTGCCAGCAGCGTAGATGGGGCTGGTCAGCCCCAGCATTTT
TRBV10-3,NA,NA,TRBJ1-5,CVIRGHSGEAQHF,TGTGTCATCCGCGGCCACTCGGGGGAGGCCCAGCATTTT
TRBV7-2,NA,NA,TRBJ2-3,CASSLAWGSTDTQYF,TGTGCCAGCAGCTTAGCCTGGGGTAGCACAGATACGCAGTATTTT
TRBV7-3,NA,TRBD1,TRBJ1-5,CASSLTGQNNQPQHF,TGTGCCAGCAGCTTAACGGGACAGAACAATCAGCCCCAGCATTTT
TRBV20-1,NA,NA,TRBJ2-2,CSAKDPSLDTGELFF,TGCAGTGCAAAGGACCCTAGCTTGGACACCGGGGAGCTGTTTTTT
TRBV24-1,NA,TRBD2,TRBJ2-1,CATSASGGGAYNEQFF,TGTGCCACCAGTGCTAGCGGGGGTGGGGCCTACAATGAGCAGTTCTTC
TRBV14,NA,NA,TRBJ2-7,CASSHTRDSPTYEQYF,TGTGCCAGCAGCCACACAAGAGACTCACCTACCTACGAGCAGTACTTC
TRBV10-1,few,NA,TRBJ1-1,CASSESIWGTEAFF,TGCGCCAGCAGTGAGTCGATTTGGGGCACTGAAGCTTTCTTT
TRBV5-1,NA,TRBD2,TRBJ2-7,CASSFSGGEDEQYF,TGCGCCAGCAGCTTTAGCGGGGGGGAGGACGAGCAGTACTTC
TRBV27,NA,NA,TRBJ2-5,CASRVVAAAGGTQYF,TGTGCCAGCAGAGTCGTCGCCGCGGCGGGCGGAACCCAGTACTTC
TRBV6-1,NA,NA,TRBJ2-3,CAARESSTDTQYF,TGTGCCGCTAGGGAGTCCAGCACAGATACGCAGTATTTT
TRBV25-1,NA,NA,TRBJ1-1,CASSVGVYTEAFF,TGTGCCAGCAGTGTAGGGGTGTACACTGAAGCTTTCTTT
TRBV7-7,few,NA,TRBJ2-5,CASSLSGVQETQYF,TGTGCCAGCAGCTTATCAGGGGTCCAAGAGACCCAGTACTTC
TRBV19,NA,NA,TRBJ2-7,CASSLDTVSYEQYF,TGTGCCAGTAGTTTGGACACTGTCTCCTACGAGCAGTACTTC
TRBV5-1,NA,NA,TRBJ1-6,CASSLGRVNSPLHF,TGCGCCAGCAGCTTGGGACGGGTGAATTCACCCCTCCACTTT
TRBV20-1,few,NA,TRBJ2-3,CSAWDPRRTDTQYF,TGCAGTGCTTGGGACCCGAGACGCACAGATACGCAGTATTTT
TRBV20-1,NA,NA,TRBJ1-5,CSASTGNQPQHF,TGCAGTGCTAGTACAGGGAATCAGCCCCAGCATTTT
TRBV20-1,few,NA,TRBJ1-1,CSAGGLGNTEAFF,TGCAGTGCTGGGGGACTTGGGAACACTGAAGCTTTCTTT
TRBV20-1,few,NA,TRBJ1-5,CSARAQDLSNQPQHF,TGCAGTGCTAGAGCACAGGATCTTAGCAATCAGCCCCAGCATTTT
TRBV5-8,few,TRBD1,TRBJ1-1,CASSIRGDEAFF,TGTGCCAGCAGCATCAGGGGGGATGAAGCTTTCTTT
TRBV5-6,NA,TRBD2,TRBJ2-5,CASSLLAGPRETQYF,TGTGCCAGCAGCTTACTAGCGGGACCGAGGGAGACCCAGTACTTC
TRBV10-1,few,TRBD1,TRBJ2-1,CASSPGQGSYNEQFF,TGCGCCAGCAGTCCCGGACAGGGATCCTACAATGAGCAGTTCTTC
TRBV2,few,NA,TRBJ1-6,CASSPGTLVGSYNSPLHF,TGTGCCAGCAGCCCCGGGACATTAGTAGGGTCTTATAATTCACCCCTCCACTTT
TRBV20-1,once,TRBD2,TRBJ2-1,CSALRLAGYNEQFF,TGCAGTGCTCTAAGACTAGCGGGGTACAATGAGCAGTTCTTC
TRBV20-1,NA,TRBD2,TRBJ2-3,CSAISGGGTDTQYF,TGCAGTGCTATTAGCGGGGGGGGTACAGATACGCAGTATTTT
TRBV3-1,once,NA,TRBJ2-3,CASSQERGTDTQYF,TGTGCCAGCAGCCAAGAAAGGGGGACAGATACGCAGTATTTT
TRBV29-1,NA,NA,TRBJ1-2,CSVRPPMISLNYGYTF,TGCAGCGTCCGGCCCCCGATGATAAGCTTAAACTATGGCTACACCTTC
TRBV5-1,NA,NA,TRBJ2-1,CASSLASTWDEQFF,TGCGCCAGCAGCTTGGCCTCAACATGGGATGAGCAGTTCTTC
TRBV7-9,NA,NA,TRBJ1-1,CASRDEAEAFF,TGTGCCAGCAGGGATGAGGCTGAAGCTTTCTTT